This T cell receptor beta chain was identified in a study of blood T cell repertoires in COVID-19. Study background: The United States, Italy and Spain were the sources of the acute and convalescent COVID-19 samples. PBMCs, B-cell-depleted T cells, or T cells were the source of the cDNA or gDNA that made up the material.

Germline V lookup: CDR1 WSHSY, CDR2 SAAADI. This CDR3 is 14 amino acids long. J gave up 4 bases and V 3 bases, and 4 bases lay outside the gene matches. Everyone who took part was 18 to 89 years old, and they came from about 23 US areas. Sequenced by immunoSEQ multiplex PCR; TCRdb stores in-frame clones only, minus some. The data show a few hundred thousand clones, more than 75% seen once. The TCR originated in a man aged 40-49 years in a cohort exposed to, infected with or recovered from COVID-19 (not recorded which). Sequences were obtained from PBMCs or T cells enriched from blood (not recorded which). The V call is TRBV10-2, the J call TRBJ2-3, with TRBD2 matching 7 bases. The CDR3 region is CASSDRAGADTQYF. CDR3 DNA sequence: TGCGCCAGCAGTGATAGGGCGGGAGCAGATACGCAGTATTTT.